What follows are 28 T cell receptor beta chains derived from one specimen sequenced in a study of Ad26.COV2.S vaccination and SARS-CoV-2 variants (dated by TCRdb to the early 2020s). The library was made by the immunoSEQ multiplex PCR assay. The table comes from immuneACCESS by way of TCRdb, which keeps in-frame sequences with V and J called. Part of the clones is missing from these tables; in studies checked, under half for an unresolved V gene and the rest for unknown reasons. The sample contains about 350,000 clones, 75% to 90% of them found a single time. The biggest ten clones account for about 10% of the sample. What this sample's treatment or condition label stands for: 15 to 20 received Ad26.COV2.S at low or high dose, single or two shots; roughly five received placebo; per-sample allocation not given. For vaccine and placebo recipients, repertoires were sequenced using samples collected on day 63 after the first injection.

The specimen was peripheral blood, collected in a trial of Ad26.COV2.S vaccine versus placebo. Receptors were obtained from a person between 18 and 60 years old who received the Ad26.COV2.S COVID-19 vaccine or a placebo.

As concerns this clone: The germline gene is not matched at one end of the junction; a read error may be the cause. The CDR3 sequence: CAISLDTIYF. The DNA for the CDR3 is TGTGCCATCAGCTTGGACACCATATATTTT. The V and J genes are TRBV7-9 and TRBJ1-3; D is unclear. The germline V gene encodes CDR1 SEHNR and CDR2 FQNEAQ (reference sequence). CDR3 length equals 10 residues.

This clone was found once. The CDR3 loop is CASSFPGGPDTGELFF. The CDR3, as DNA: TGTGCCAGCAGCTTCCCCGGGGGCCCGGACACCGGGGAGCTGTTTTTT. The V gene is TRBV7-8, the J gene TRBJ2-2, with D perhaps matching TRBD1 or TRBD2 (6 bases each). Germline V lookup: CDR1 SGHVS, CDR2 FQNEAQ. Trimming stripped 3 bases from V and 3 bases from J, with 14 bases between. The CDR3 is 16 residues long.

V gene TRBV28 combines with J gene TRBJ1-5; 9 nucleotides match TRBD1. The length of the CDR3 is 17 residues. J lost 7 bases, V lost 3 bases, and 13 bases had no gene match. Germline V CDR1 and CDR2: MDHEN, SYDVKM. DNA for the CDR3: TGTGCCAGCAGTTTGCTTAAAGGACAGGGGATTTCCCAGCCCCAGCATTTT. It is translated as CASSLLKGQGISQPQHF.

CDR3 DNA: TGTGCCAGCATCCCTAACGGGAAGAAAGGACAGCTCAATGAGCAGTTCTTC. Its translation: CASIPNGKKGQLNEQFF. The rearrangement joins TRBV21-1 to TRBJ2-1; the listed D gene, TRBD1, was not tested against the DNA. TRBV21-1 is a recognized pseudogene. This CDR3 is built from 17 residues.

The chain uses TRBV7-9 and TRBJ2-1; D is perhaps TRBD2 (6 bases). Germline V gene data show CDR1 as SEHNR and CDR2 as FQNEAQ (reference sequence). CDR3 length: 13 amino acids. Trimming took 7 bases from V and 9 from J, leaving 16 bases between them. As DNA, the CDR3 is TGTGCCAGCATAGATAGCGGCCGGGGTGAGCAGTTCTTC. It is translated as CASIDSGRGEQFF. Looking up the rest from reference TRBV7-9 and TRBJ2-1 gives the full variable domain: DTGVSQNPRHKITKRGQNVTFRCDPISEHNRLYWYRQTLGQGPEFLTYFQNEAQLEKSRLLSDRFSAERPKGSFSTLEIQRTEQGDSAMYLCASIDSGRGEQFFGPGTRLTVL.

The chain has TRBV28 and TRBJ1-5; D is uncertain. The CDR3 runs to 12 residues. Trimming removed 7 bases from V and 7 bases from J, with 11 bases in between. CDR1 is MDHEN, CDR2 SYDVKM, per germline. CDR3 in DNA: TGTGCCAGCACCAACCAGGTCCAGCCCCAGCATTTT. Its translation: CASTNQVQPQHF.

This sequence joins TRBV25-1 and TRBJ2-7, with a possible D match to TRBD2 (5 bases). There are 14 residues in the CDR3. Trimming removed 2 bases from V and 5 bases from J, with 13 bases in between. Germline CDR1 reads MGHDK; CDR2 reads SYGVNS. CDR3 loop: CASSEEAARNEQYF. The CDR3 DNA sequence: TGTGCCAGCAGTGAAGAAGCGGCGCGGAACGAGCAGTACTTC.

The CDR3 region is CASSLRPGEGYTF. The DNA for the CDR3 is TGTGCCAGCAGTCTCCGGCCTGGGGAGGGCTACACCTTC. The chain couples TRBV27 to TRBJ1-2; D is uncertain. Germline V lookup: CDR1 MNHEY, CDR2 SMNVEV (reference sequence). Trimming pared 5 bases from V and 8 bases from J, leaving 15 bases between. There are 13 residues in the CDR3.

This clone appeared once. This CDR3 reads CASRQTGGAAHSPLHF. CDR3 nucleotide sequence: TGCGCCAGCAGGCAAACAGGGGGCGCTGCCCATTCACCCCTCCACTTT. This chain uses TRBV5-1 with TRBJ1-6; 9 nucleotides align to TRBD1. The CDR3 loop spans 16 amino acids. Germline lookup yields CDR1 SGHRS and CDR2 YFSETQ. V shed 5 bases and J 8 bases; nucleotides not matched to a gene: 11.

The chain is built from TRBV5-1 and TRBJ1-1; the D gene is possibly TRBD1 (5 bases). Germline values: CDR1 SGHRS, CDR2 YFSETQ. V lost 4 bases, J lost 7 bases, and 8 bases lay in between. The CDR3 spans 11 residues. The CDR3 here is CASSGHFEAFF. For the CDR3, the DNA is TGCGCCAGCAGCGGACACTTTGAAGCTTTCTTT.

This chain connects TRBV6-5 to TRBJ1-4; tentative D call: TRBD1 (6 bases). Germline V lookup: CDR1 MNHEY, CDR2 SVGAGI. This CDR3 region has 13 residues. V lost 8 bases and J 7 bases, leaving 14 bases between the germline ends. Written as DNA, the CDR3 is TGTGCCAGCGACGGGGGGCGCGGTGAAAAACTGTTTTTT. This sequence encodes CASDGGRGEKLFF.

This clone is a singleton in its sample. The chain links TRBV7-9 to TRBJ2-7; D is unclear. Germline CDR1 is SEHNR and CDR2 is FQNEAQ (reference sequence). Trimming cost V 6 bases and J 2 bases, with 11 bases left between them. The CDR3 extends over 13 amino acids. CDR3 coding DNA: TGTGCCAGCAGGGGCGAGCCCACCTACGAGCAGTACTTC. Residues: CASRGEPTYEQYF.

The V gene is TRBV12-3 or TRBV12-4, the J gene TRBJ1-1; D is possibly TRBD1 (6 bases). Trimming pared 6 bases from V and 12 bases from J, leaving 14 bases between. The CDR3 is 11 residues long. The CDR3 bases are TGTGCCAGCAGGGGTTACAGGGAAACTTTCTTT. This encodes CASRGYRETFF.

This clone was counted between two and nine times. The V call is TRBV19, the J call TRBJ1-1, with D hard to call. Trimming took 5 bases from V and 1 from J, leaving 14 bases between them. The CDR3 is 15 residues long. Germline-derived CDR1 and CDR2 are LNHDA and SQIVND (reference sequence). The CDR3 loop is CASSLRRESNTEAFF. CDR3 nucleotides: TGTGCCAGTAGTCTTAGACGGGAATCGAACACTGAAGCTTTCTTT. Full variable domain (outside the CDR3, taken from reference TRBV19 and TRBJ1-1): DGGITQSPKYLFRKEGQNVTLSCEQNLNHDAMYWYRQDPGQGLRLIYYSQIVNDFQKGDIAEGYSVSREKKESFPLTVTSAQKNPTAFYLCASSLRRESNTEAFFGQGTRLTVV.

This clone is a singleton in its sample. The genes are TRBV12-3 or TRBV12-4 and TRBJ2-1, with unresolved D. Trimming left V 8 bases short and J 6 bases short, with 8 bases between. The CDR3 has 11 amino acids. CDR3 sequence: CASVLVNEQFF. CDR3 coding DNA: TGTGCCAGCGTTCTCGTCAATGAGCAGTTCTTC.

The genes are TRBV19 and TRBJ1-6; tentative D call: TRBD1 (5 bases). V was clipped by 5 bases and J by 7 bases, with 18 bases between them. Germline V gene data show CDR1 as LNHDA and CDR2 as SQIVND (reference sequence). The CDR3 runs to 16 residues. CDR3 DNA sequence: TGTGCCAGTAGTTCCGGGGGTCCGCGGGCGAATTCACCCCTCCACTTT. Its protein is CASSSGGPRANSPLHF. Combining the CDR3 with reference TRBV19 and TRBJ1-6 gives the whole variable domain DGGITQSPKYLFRKEGQNVTLSCEQNLNHDAMYWYRQDPGQGLRLIYYSQIVNDFQKGDIAEGYSVSREKKESFPLTVTSAQKNPTAFYLCASSSGGPRANSPLHFGNGTRLTVT.

The CDR3 sequence is CASSLLLYEQYF. CDR3 DNA: TGTGCCAGCAGTTTACTTCTCTACGAGCAGTACTTC. This chain connects TRBV12-3 or TRBV12-4 to TRBJ2-7; D call uncertain. V shed 2 bases and J shed 3 bases, with 5 bases lying between them. This CDR3 contains 12 residues.

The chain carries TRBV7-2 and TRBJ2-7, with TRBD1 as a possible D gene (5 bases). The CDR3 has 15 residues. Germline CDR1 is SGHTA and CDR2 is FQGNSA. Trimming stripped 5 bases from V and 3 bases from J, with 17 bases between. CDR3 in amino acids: CASSDDLEGDYEQYF. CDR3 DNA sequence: TGTGCCAGCAGCGACGACCTCGAAGGGGACTACGAGCAGTACTTC.

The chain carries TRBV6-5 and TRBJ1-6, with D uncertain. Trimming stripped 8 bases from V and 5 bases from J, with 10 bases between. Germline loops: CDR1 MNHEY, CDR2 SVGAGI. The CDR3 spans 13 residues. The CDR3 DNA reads TGTGCCAGCGCACCCAAGAATAATTCACCCCTCCACTTT. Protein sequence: CASAPKNNSPLHF.

CDR3 protein: CASSTFTSGANVLTF. CDR3 nucleotide sequence: TGTGCCAGTAGTACTTTTACCTCTGGGGCCAACGTCCTGACTTTC. The chain links TRBV19 to TRBJ2-6; no clear D gene. V lost 4 bases, J lost 0 bases, and 7 bases lay in between. CDR1 and CDR2 (germline): LNHDA, SQIVND (reference sequence). The CDR3 is made up of 15 amino acids.

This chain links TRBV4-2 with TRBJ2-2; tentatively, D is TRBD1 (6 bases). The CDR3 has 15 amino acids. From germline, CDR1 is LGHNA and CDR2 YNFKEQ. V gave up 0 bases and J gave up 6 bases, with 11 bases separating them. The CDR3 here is CASSQDAQGPGELFF. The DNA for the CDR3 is TGTGCCAGCAGCCAAGACGCCCAGGGGCCCGGGGAGCTGTTTTTT.

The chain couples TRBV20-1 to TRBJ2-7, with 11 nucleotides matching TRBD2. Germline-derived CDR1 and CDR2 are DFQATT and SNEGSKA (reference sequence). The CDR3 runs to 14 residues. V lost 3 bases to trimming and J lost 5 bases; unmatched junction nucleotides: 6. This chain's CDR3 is CSASMGLAANEQYF. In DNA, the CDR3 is TGCAGTGCTAGTATGGGACTAGCGGCTAACGAGCAGTACTTC.

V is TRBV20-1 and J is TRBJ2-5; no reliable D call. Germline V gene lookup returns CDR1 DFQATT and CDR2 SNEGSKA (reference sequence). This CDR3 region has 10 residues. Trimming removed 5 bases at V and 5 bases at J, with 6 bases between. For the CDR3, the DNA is TGCAGTGCTCCCCGTGAGACCCAGTACTTC. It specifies CSAPRETQYF.

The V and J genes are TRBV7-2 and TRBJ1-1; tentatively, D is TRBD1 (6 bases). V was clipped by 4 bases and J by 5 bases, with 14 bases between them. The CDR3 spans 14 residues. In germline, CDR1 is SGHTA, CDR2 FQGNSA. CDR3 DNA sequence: TGTGCCAGCAGCTCCCAGGGGTATGGTACTGAAGCTTTCTTT. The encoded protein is CASSSQGYGTEAFF.

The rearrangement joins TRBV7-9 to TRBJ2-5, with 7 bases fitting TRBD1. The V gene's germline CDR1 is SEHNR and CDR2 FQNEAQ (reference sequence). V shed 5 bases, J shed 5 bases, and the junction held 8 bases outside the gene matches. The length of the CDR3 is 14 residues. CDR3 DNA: TGTGCCAGCAGCGACAGGGTGGTTTTGGAGACCCAGTACTTC. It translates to CASSDRVVLETQYF. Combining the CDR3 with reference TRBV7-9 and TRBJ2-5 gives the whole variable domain DTGVSQNPRHKITKRGQNVTFRCDPISEHNRLYWYRQTLGQGPEFLTYFQNEAQLEKSRLLSDRFSAERPKGSFSTLEIQRTEQGDSAMYLCASSDRVVLETQYFGPGTRLLVL.

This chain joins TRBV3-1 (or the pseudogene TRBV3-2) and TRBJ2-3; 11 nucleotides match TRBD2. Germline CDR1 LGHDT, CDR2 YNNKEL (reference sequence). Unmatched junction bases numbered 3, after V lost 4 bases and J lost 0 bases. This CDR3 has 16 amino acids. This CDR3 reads CASSPIAGGSTDTQYF. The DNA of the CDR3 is TGTGCCAGCAGCCCAATAGCGGGGGGGAGCACAGATACGCAGTATTTT.

The CDR3, as DNA: TGTGCCATCAGTGCCCTGGATACAGGGGATTCACCCCTCCACTTT. Encoded protein: CAISALDTGDSPLHF. The chain has TRBV10-3 and TRBJ1-6, with 7 bases matching TRBD1. Germline loops: CDR1 ENHRY, CDR2 SYGVKD. The CDR3 is 15 residues long. Trimming at V came to 4 bases and at J to 8 bases, leaving 8 bases not matched to a gene.

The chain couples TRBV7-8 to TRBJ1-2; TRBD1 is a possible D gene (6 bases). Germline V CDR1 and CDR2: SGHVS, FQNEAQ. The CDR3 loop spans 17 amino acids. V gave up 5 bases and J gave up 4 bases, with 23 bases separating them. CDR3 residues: CASSPLPMDSTRYGYTF. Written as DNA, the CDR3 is TGTGCCAGCAGCCCGCTTCCGATGGACAGCACACGCTATGGCTACACCTTC.